One and the same sample provided the 27 T cell receptor beta chains below, sequenced in a study of OX40 agonist ivuxolimab in advanced cancers. TCRdb's copy holds only in-frame clones and misses some; the assay was immunoSEQ multiplex PCR. The table shows about 58,000 clones, with roughly 86% occurring only once. Here the sequenced sample was CD4+ or CD8+ T cells sorted from blood, taken in a trial of the OX40 agonist ivuxolimab. The origin of the receptors is an adult with an advanced solid tumor such as melanoma, head and neck, liver or kidney cancer.

The J gene is TRBJ2-5, the V gene TRBV27; D might be TRBD1 or TRBD2, each matching 7 bases. Germline CDR1 reads MNHEY; CDR2 reads SMNVEV (reference sequence). The CDR3 runs to 14 residues. V gave up 5 bases and J gave up 5 bases, with 15 bases separating them. CDR3 protein: CASSKRQGGETQYF. The CDR3 region has the DNA TGTGCCAGCAGTAAAAGACAGGGAGGGGAGACCCAGTACTTC.

V is TRBV14 and J is TRBJ2-6; D is unclear. The ends were cut back, 1 base at V and 2 bases at J, with 9 bases in the middle. CDR1 is SGHDN and CDR2 is FVKESK in the germline V gene. The CDR3 extends over 16 amino acids. The CDR3 loop is CASSQVLAAGANVLTF. The CDR3 nucleotides read TGTGCCAGCAGCCAAGTCCTGGCGGCTGGGGCCAACGTCCTGACTTTC.

The gene calls are TRBV7-2 and TRBJ2-5; perhaps TRBD1 as D (5 bases). The length of the CDR3 is 15 residues. V shed 0 bases and J shed 2 bases, with 10 bases lying between them. Germline V gives CDR1 SGHTA, CDR2 FQGNSA. The DNA for the CDR3 is TGTGCCAGCAGCTTAGCGACAGTTTTGCAAGAGACCCAGTACTTC. The encoded protein is CASSLATVLQETQYF.

The rearrangement joins TRBV6-5 to TRBJ1-5; 8 bases are a match to TRBD1. Looked up from germline, CDR1 is MNHEY and CDR2 is SVGAGI. Trimming removed 6 bases from V and 8 bases from J; junction bases left unmatched: 9. CDR3 length: 14 amino acids. CDR3 sequence (DNA): TGTGCCAGCAGCGACAGGGGCGGGGTGGAGCCCCAGCATTTT. Amino acid sequence: CASSDRGGVEPQHF.

The rearrangement uses TRBV5-1 and TRBJ1-5; a possible D gene is TRBD1 (5 bases). Trimming removed 4 bases from V and 3 bases from J, with 8 bases in between. The germline V gene has CDR1 SGHRS and CDR2 YFSETQ. This CDR3 has 13 residues. CDR3 DNA: TGCGCCAGCAGCACGGGACCCAATCAGCCCCAGCATTTT. Translated: CASSTGPNQPQHF.

The chain is built from TRBV7-8 and TRBJ2-5; 7 bases line up with TRBD2. CDR1 and CDR2 from the germline V gene are SGHVS and FQNEAQ. J lost 5 bases, V lost 5 bases, and 11 bases had no gene match. The CDR3 spans 15 residues. Here the CDR3 DNA reads TGTGCCAGCAGCCCCTGGGGGGGGGAGAGGGAGACCCAGTACTTC. Translated, it gives CASSPWGGERETQYF. The entire variable domain, with the rest obtained from reference TRBV7-8 and TRBJ2-5, is as follows: GAGVSQSPRYKVAKRGQDVALRCDPISGHVSLFWYQQALGQGPEFLTYFQNEAQLDKSGLPSDRFFAERPEGSVSTLKIQRTQQEDSAVYLCASSPWGGERETQYFGPGTRLLVL.

This clone was counted between two and nine times. The rearrangement links TRBV19 to TRBJ1-1; D may be TRBD1 (6 bases). CDR1 and CDR2 (germline): LNHDA, SQIVND (reference sequence). The CDR3 covers 17 residues. Trimming shortened V by 2 bases and J by 11 bases, and 27 bases separated the two germline ends. CDR3 protein: CASSIRRKGGRASLAFF. CDR3 bases: TGTGCCAGTAGTATACGGCGGAAGGGGGGTAGGGCTAGTTTGGCTTTCTTT.

This chain connects TRBV6-5 to TRBJ2-1; D uncertain. V was clipped by 4 bases and J by 0 bases, with 13 bases between them. The CDR3 loop spans 16 amino acids. Germline lookup yields CDR1 MNHEY and CDR2 SVGAGI. CDR3 amino acids: CASSSRTVSSYNEQFF. The CDR3 bases are TGTGCCAGCAGTTCCCGTACGGTTAGCTCCTACAATGAGCAGTTCTTC.

The V and J genes are TRBV18 and TRBJ1-5; 7 bases are a match to TRBD1. Per germline, CDR1 KGHSH and CDR2 LQKENI. With V trimmed by 3 bases and J by 3 bases, 5 bases remained unmatched. The CDR3 has 15 amino acids. The CDR3 DNA sequence: TGTGCCAGCTCACCTCGGGACAGCCTCAATCAGCCCCAGCATTTT. It specifies CASSPRDSLNQPQHF.

The chain couples TRBV5-1 to TRBJ2-5; the match to TRBD2 covers 10 bases. This CDR3 is 19 amino acids long. V shed 4 bases and J 0 bases; nucleotides not matched to a gene: 15. Looked up from germline, CDR1 is SGHRS and CDR2 is YFSETQ. The CDR3 loop reads CASSLVPGLARKYQETQYF. DNA for the CDR3: TGCGCCAGCAGCCTAGTCCCGGGACTAGCGCGAAAATACCAAGAGACCCAGTACTTC. Full variable domain (remainder filled in from reference TRBV5-1 and TRBJ2-5): KAGVTQTPRYLIKTRGQQVTLSCSPISGHRSVSWYQQTPGQGLQFLFEYFSETQRNKGNFPGRFSGRQFSNSRSEMNVSTLELGDSALYLCASSLVPGLARKYQETQYFGPGTRLLVL.

The genes are TRBV30 and TRBJ1-5; D is unresolved. Germline V gene data show CDR1 as GTSNPN and CDR2 as SVGIG (reference sequence). The ends were cut back, 5 bases at V and 2 bases at J, with 10 bases in the middle. The CDR3 runs to 13 residues. CDR3 bases: TGTGCCTGGGGGAGAATGGGCAATCAGCCCCAGCATTTT. Its protein is CAWGRMGNQPQHF.

The chain recombines TRBV9 with TRBJ2-4, with a weak D call TRBD1 (6 bases). V was pared by 4 bases and J by 5 bases, with 16 bases between. Germline V gene sequence: CDR1 SGDLS, CDR2 YYNGEE. The CDR3 extends over 15 amino acids. The CDR3 DNA reads TGTGCCAGCAGCACAACCGGGACAAGAGAAAACATTCAGTACTTC. It codes for CASSTTGTRENIQYF.

The chain recombines TRBV2 with TRBJ2-3; TRBD1 matches at 7 bases. The germline CDR1 and CDR2 sequences are SNHLY and FYNNEI. The V and J ends lost 6 bases and 1 base, in that order; junction bases with no gene match: 4. The CDR3 covers 14 residues. CDR3 residues: CASRAQGGTDTQYF. CDR3 DNA sequence: TGTGCCAGCAGGGCCCAGGGGGGCACAGATACGCAGTATTTT.

This clone was counted once. The gene calls are TRBV5-1 and TRBJ2-6; D may correspond to TRBD1 or TRBD2 (5 bases each). The V and J ends lost 0 bases and 0 bases respectively, with 16 bases between them. Germline V CDR1 and CDR2: SGHRS, YFSETQ. This CDR3 is 19 amino acids long. This CDR3 is CASSLVSPGPGSGANVLTF. The CDR3, as DNA: TGCGCCAGCAGCTTGGTTTCCCCGGGGCCCGGCTCTGGGGCCAACGTCCTGACTTTC.

This clone was observed once. The rearrangement uses TRBV11-2 and TRBJ2-3; the match to TRBD2 covers 8 bases. Germline V lookup: CDR1 SGHAT, CDR2 FQNNGV. The CDR3 spans 12 residues. V lost 3 bases to trimming and J lost 11 bases; unmatched junction nucleotides: 4. The CDR3 region is CASSFLGLGQYF. The CDR3 DNA reads TGTGCCAGCAGCTTTCTGGGACTAGGGCAGTATTTT.

The rearrangement links TRBV7-9 to TRBJ2-1; 9 bases align to TRBD2. J lost 0 bases, V lost 1 base, and 1 base had no gene match. CDR3 size: 16 residues. CDR1 is SEHNR and CDR2 is FQNEAQ in the germline V gene (reference sequence). The CDR3 is CASSLGRGGSYNEQFF. As DNA, the CDR3 is TGTGCCAGCAGCTTAGGGCGGGGGGGCTCCTACAATGAGCAGTTCTTC.

The chain couples TRBV2 to TRBJ2-7; weak D call: TRBD2 (6 bases). Germline values: CDR1 SNHLY, CDR2 FYNNEI. This CDR3 region has 12 residues. Trimming left V 4 bases short and J 5 bases short, with 9 bases between. The CDR3 sequence: CASSGGVDEQYF. CDR3 DNA sequence: TGTGCCAGCAGTGGCGGGGTCGACGAGCAGTACTTC.

The V and J genes are TRBV6-1 and TRBJ1-1; D is unclear. The germline V gene has CDR1 MNHNS and CDR2 SASEGT. Between the trimmed V and J ends, which lost 0 bases and 6 bases, there was a span of 11 bases. The CDR3 runs to 14 residues. CDR3: CASSEALSRAEAFF. CDR3 in DNA: TGTGCCAGCAGTGAAGCCCTCAGTCGCGCTGAAGCTTTCTTT.

V usage is TRBV5-1 and J usage is TRBJ2-5; D unclear. Per the germline V gene, CDR1 is SGHRS and CDR2 is YFSETQ. This CDR3 spans 13 amino acids. V was pared by 2 bases and J by 3 bases, with 8 bases between. CDR3 DNA: TGCGCCAGCAGCTTCATGTTGGAAGAGACCCAGTACTTC. Its protein product is CASSFMLEETQYF.

This clone was seen more than once but under ten times. The rearrangement links TRBV29-1 to TRBJ1-2; no definite D call. The V and J ends lost 1 base and 9 bases respectively, with 18 bases between them. The germline gives CDR1 SQVTM, CDR2 ANQGSEA. This CDR3 spans 14 amino acids. The CDR3 region is CSVEGQASRGSYTF. The CDR3, as DNA: TGCAGCGTTGAAGGCCAGGCCTCGCGCGGGAGCTACACCTTC.

The chain uses TRBV28 and TRBJ1-2; 11 positions agree with TRBD1. This CDR3 contains 14 residues. In germline, CDR1 is MDHEN, CDR2 SYDVKM. The J segment lost 7 bases and the V segment lost 4 bases, leaving 5 bases of the junction unmatched. CDR3 sequence (DNA): TGTGCCAGCAGTTCGACGGACAGGGGGCTTGGCTACACCTTC. It encodes CASSSTDRGLGYTF.

This chain connects TRBV2 to TRBJ1-4; 10 nucleotides align to TRBD1. The CDR3 is made up of 14 amino acids. Germline lookup yields CDR1 SNHLY and CDR2 FYNNEI. With 5 bases clipped from V and 6 bases from J, the junction kept 3 bases outside the gene matches. CDR3 nucleotide sequence: TGTGCCAGCAGTTCCGACAGGGGGCATGAAAAACTGTTTTTT. It is translated as CASSSDRGHEKLFF.

The chain recombines TRBV19 with TRBJ2-2, with TRBD2 matching over 11 bases. CDR1 and CDR2 (germline): LNHDA, SQIVND (reference sequence). This CDR3 has 15 amino acids. Germline trimming cut 7 bases from V and 8 bases from J; bases unmatched to any gene: 9. Here the CDR3 DNA reads TGTGCCAGTACCATTACGGGACTAGCGGTTGGGGAGCTGTTTTTT. This codes for CASTITGLAVGELFF.

The CDR3 DNA is TGTGCCAGCAGCTTGGGAGGGGGGCGGCAGCCCCAGCATTTT. Translated: CASSLGGGRQPQHF. The V gene is TRBV5-4, the J gene TRBJ1-5; a possible D gene is TRBD1 (6 bases). Germline CDR1 is SGHNT and CDR2 is YYREEE (reference sequence). V was clipped by 0 bases and J by 7 bases, with 11 bases between them. CDR3 length: 14 residues.

This chain connects TRBV27 to TRBJ2-4; D not certain. V was pared by 5 bases and J by 2 bases, with 7 bases between. The CDR3 covers 13 residues. In germline, CDR1 is MNHEY, CDR2 SMNVEV (reference sequence). The CDR3 DNA reads TGTGCCAGCAGTCCCTATACCAAAAACATTCAGTACTTC. It translates to CASSPYTKNIQYF.

The rearrangement uses TRBV5-1 and TRBJ2-5, with a weak D call TRBD2 (5 bases). The germline V gene encodes CDR1 SGHRS and CDR2 YFSETQ. The CDR3 contains 14 residues. V was pared by 4 bases and J by 3 bases, with 13 bases between. The CDR3 region has the DNA TGCGCCAGCAGCCGGGCTAGCAGGAAAGAGACCCAGTACTTC. Its translation is CASSRASRKETQYF.

The chain links TRBV9 to TRBJ2-7; D is unresolved. This CDR3 has 15 residues. The V gene lost 0 bases and the J gene lost 0 bases, with 10 bases spanning the gap. The germline V gene encodes CDR1 SGDLS and CDR2 YYNGEE. The CDR3 reads CASSVGGSNSYEQYF. The CDR3 coding sequence is TGTGCCAGCAGCGTAGGTGGCAGCAACTCCTACGAGCAGTACTTC.